This TCR beta chain was sequenced in a study of T-cell reconstitution after alpha-beta-depleted transplantation in children. Study-wide findings and caveats: Reported findings indicate that, about two months after transplant, alpha-beta T cells came from several hundred expanded clones, which were derived from non-depleted graft cells.

CDR3 length: 15 residues. Germline CDR1 reads DFQATT; CDR2 reads SNEGSKA (reference sequence). Trimming took 5 bases from V and 1 from J; bases not matched to a gene: 5. Preparation of the TCRbeta library was carried out with unique molecular identifiers. TCRdb analysed the PCR reads with MiXCR anew, one entry per CDR3 protein. Found here are roughly 220,000 distinct CDR3 sequences, about 8.7% of them singletons; the top ten hold 35% to 45%. This clonotype was counted between two and nine times. Its antigen remains unidentified. This rearrangement joins TRBV20-1 to TRBJ2-1; the match to TRBD2 covers 10 bases. The material sequenced was PBMCs, mostly from graft donor cells, taken 360 days after TCRalphabeta/CD19-depleted stem cell transplant. The origin of this receptor is a male patient under 10 years old who had a stem cell transplant for acute myeloid leukemia, so the T cells may come from the graft donor. Here the CDR3 DNA reads TGCAGTGCTTCCACTAGCGGGATGTCCTACAATGAGCAGTTCTTC. This sequence encodes CSASTSGMSYNEQFF.